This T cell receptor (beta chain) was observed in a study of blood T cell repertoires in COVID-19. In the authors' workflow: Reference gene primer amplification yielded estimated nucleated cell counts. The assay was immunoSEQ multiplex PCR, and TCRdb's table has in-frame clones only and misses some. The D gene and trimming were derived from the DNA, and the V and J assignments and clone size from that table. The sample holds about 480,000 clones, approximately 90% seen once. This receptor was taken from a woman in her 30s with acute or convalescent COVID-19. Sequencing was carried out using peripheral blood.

CDR3 in amino acids: CASSATRSSYEQYF. CDR3 in DNA: TGTGCCAGCAGTGCCACCAGGTCCTCCTACGAGCAGTACTTC. J is TRBJ2-7 and V is TRBV27, with no clear D. With 5 bases removed from V and 0 bases from J, the gap between germline ends came to 11 bases. The germline V gene has CDR1 MNHEY and CDR2 SMNVEV (reference sequence). This CDR3 contains 14 residues.